This T cell receptor beta chain stems from a study of control samples from healthy donors and cancer patients. Libraries were prepared by immunoSEQ multiplex PCR; TCRdb keeps only in-frame clonotypes and omits some of them. The sample gives 260,000 or so clones, over 75% of which show up once; 10% to 15% is in the top ten. In germline, CDR1 is SGHRS, CDR2 YFSETQ. The CDR3 covers 14 residues. Trimming took 0 bases from V and 2 from J, leaving 6 bases between them. The chain has TRBV5-1 and TRBJ1-3; D unclear. The TCR was taken from a woman aged 55-69 years with lung cancer. The sample comprised PBMCs. CDR3 DNA sequence: TGCGCCAGCAGCTTGGAAGTAGCTGGAAACACCATATATTTT. This gives the protein CASSLEVAGNTIYF.